The sequence of this T cell receptor beta chain was determined in a study of shared clonotypes between healthy human individuals. In the study overall: The study enrolled two women and a few men aged 18 to 49.

Points on this clone: Its target is unknown.

Profiled with immunoSEQ multiplex PCR; TCRdb holds only in-frame clones, not every one. Among a few hundred thousand clones listed, around 97% were seen once. Splitting the CD4+ cells yielded a CD45RA+ naive subset and a CD45RA-negative memory subset. Study-wide results and limits: Relative to memory subsets, naive subsets generally showed larger estimated richness.

Germline CDR1 reads SGHKS; CDR2 reads YYEKEE (reference sequence). Trimming shortened V by 0 bases and J by 2 bases, and 10 bases separated the two germline ends. CDR3 length: 15 residues. This rearrangement joins TRBV5-5 to TRBJ2-3, with a weak D call TRBD2 (5 bases). Material for sequencing was naive CD4+ T cells sorted from blood. Subset defined: CD45RA+ positively selected. The source is a woman aged 25 to 45 in good health. The CDR3 spells CASSLVSGITDTQYF. CDR3 DNA sequence: TGTGCCAGCAGCTTGGTCTCGGGGATCACAGATACGCAGTATTTT.